What follows are 12 T cell receptor beta chains derived from one specimen sequenced in a study of T cell responses to AZD1222 COVID-19 vaccine. Measured with immunoSEQ multiplex PCR; TCRdb has only the in-frame clones, and not every one. The profile covers 50,000 or so clones, with 88% appearing a single time and roughly 14% taken by the ten largest. The sample consisted of peripheral blood, taken on day 0 of AZD1222 vaccination. These receptors were collected from an adult in good health.

The chain employs TRBV14 and TRBJ2-7; unclear D gene. Germline-derived CDR1 and CDR2 are SGHDN and FVKESK. Trimming pared 1 base from V and 2 bases from J, leaving 12 bases between. CDR3 length: 15 amino acids. Here the CDR3 DNA reads TGTGCCAGCAGCCAAGGCCTCTTAGGGACCTACGAGCAGTACTTC. It codes for CASSQGLLGTYEQYF.

The J gene is TRBJ2-1, the V gene TRBV7-9, with 7 bases that match TRBD2. From germline, CDR1 is SEHNR and CDR2 FQNEAQ (reference sequence). There are 15 residues in the CDR3. The ends lost 4 bases at V and 10 bases at J; junction bases unmatched: 13. The CDR3 bases are TGTGCCAGCAGCTCCCCGGGGCTAGCGGATTCGGAGCAGTTCTTC. This gives the protein CASSSPGLADSEQFF.

The chain combines TRBV4-1 with TRBJ2-2; TRBD2 agrees at 12 bases. This CDR3 comprises 17 residues. Trimming at V came to 4 bases and at J to 1 base, leaving 4 bases not matched to a gene. The germline V gene encodes CDR1 MGHRA and CDR2 YSYEKL. CDR3 amino acids: CASSPLTSGRNTGELFF. Here the CDR3 DNA reads TGCGCCAGCAGCCCATTGACTAGCGGGAGGAACACCGGGGAGCTGTTTTTT.

This clone was counted a single time. J is TRBJ2-1 and V is TRBV7-9; possibly TRBD2 for D (6 bases). The V and J ends lost 1 base and 8 bases respectively, with 6 bases between them. The length of the CDR3 is 12 residues. Germline-derived CDR1 and CDR2 are SEHNR and FQNEAQ (reference sequence). CDR3 sequence reads: CASSLGGDEQFF. The CDR3 DNA sequence: TGTGCCAGCAGCTTAGGGGGGGATGAGCAGTTCTTC.

This chain links TRBV6-5 with TRBJ2-7, with a tentative D call TRBD2 (6 bases). CDR1 is MNHEY and CDR2 is SVGAGI in the germline V gene. Trimming removed 5 bases at V and 0 bases at J, with 11 bases between. This CDR3 has 14 residues. CDR3 bases: TGTGCCAGCAGTAGGGACTCCTCCTCCTACGAGCAGTACTTC. The encoded protein is CASSRDSSSYEQYF.

This clone was counted a single time. The chain links TRBV15 to TRBJ1-5; unclear D gene. Germline CDR1 reads LNHNV; CDR2 reads YYDKDF (reference sequence). There are 14 residues in the CDR3. Trimming removed 6 bases at V and 1 base at J, with 10 bases between. CDR3: CATSPDLSNQPQHF. Here the CDR3 DNA reads TGTGCCACCAGTCCGGACTTAAGCAATCAGCCCCAGCATTTT.

In its sample, this clone was seen once. The chain couples TRBV6-5 to TRBJ2-2; a possible D gene is TRBD2 (5 bases). Germline CDR1 MNHEY, CDR2 SVGAGI. The CDR3 runs 14 residues. The V gene lost 4 bases and the J gene lost 4 bases, with 10 bases spanning the gap. The CDR3 DNA reads as TGTGCCAGCAGTTGGTCTGAGGGCACCGGGGAGCTGTTTTTT. It is translated as CASSWSEGTGELFF.

This rearrangement joins TRBV7-2 to TRBJ2-2; 9 bases match TRBD2. Per the germline V gene, CDR1 is SGHTA and CDR2 is FQGNSA. This CDR3 contains 15 residues. V was clipped by 4 bases and J by 5 bases; unmatched bases: 5. Written as DNA, the CDR3 is TGTGCCAGCAGCTCCTTAGCGGGAGAAACCGGGGAGCTGTTTTTT. This codes for CASSSLAGETGELFF.

V usage is TRBV4-2 and J usage is TRBJ2-5, with TRBD2 matching 7 bases. Per the germline V gene, CDR1 is LGHNA and CDR2 is YNFKEQ. J gave up 2 bases and V 0 bases, and 3 bases lay outside the gene matches. CDR3 size: 15 residues. CDR3 DNA: TGTGCCAGCAGCCAAGAATGGACTAGACAAGAGACCCAGTACTTC. Translating it yields CASSQEWTRQETQYF.

The chain links TRBV6-9 to TRBJ2-7, with 7 bases that match TRBD2. Germline CDR1 MNHGY, CDR2 SVAAGI. The junction had 15 bases not matched to a gene; V was cut back by 4 bases and J by 6 bases. This CDR3 is built from 16 residues. CDR3 sequence: CASSSPRRFGGVEQYF. In DNA form, the CDR3 reads TGTGCCAGCAGTTCCCCCCGCCGATTTGGGGGGGTCGAGCAGTACTTC.

The rearrangement links TRBV9 to TRBJ1-4; D is unresolved. The germline V and J ends were trimmed by 4 bases and 8 bases, with 12 bases remaining between them. In germline, CDR1 is SGDLS, CDR2 YYNGEE. The CDR3 contains 13 residues. CDR3 in DNA: TGTGCCAGCAGCAATATGCGTCAAGAAAAACTGTTTTTT. This translates into CASSNMRQEKLFF. The whole variable domain, remainder taken from reference TRBV9 and TRBJ1-4, is DSGVTQTPKHLITATGQRVTLRCSPRSGDLSVYWYQQSLDQGLQFLIQYYNGEERAKGNILERFSAQQFPDLHSELNLSSLELGDSALYFCASSNMRQEKLFFGSGTQLSVL.

This rearrangement joins TRBV14 to TRBJ2-3; 12 bases agree with TRBD2. The junction had 1 base not matched to a gene; V was cut back by 3 bases and J by 0 bases. The CDR3 sequence is 16 residues long. In germline, CDR1 is SGHDN, CDR2 FVKESK. The CDR3 DNA is TGTGCCAGCAGCCACGGGACTAGCGGGAGCACAGATACGCAGTATTTT. Translated, it gives CASSHGTSGSTDTQYF. Together with reference TRBV14 and TRBJ2-3, the CDR3 gives the full variable domain: EAGVTQFPSHSVIEKGQTVTLRCDPISGHDNLYWYRRVMGKEIKFLLHFVKESKQDESGMPNNRFLAERTGGTYSTLKVQPAELEDSGVYFCASSHGTSGSTDTQYFGPGTRLTVL.